Included here is one T cell receptor (beta chain) sequence, with context. The antigen is not known. The sample belongs to a study of cytomegalovirus exposure and HLA in healthy donors. Study findings and constraints: In a later analysis, a missense DCLRE1C variant was linked to TCR beta V- and J-gene trimming. Reports showed the classifier diagnosing cytomegalovirus status with high specificity and sensitivity.

PCR used 60 Vbeta primers and 13 Jbeta primers. Profiled with immunoSEQ multiplex PCR; TCRdb holds only in-frame clones, not every one. The sample table includes over 90,000 clones. The CDR3 contains 16 residues. The V segment lost 5 bases and the J segment 4 bases; nucleotides outside the gene matches: 12. CDR1 MDHEN and CDR2 SYDVKM come from the germline V gene. This chain joins TRBV28 and TRBJ2-7, with 9 bases matching TRBD1. The TCR originated in a man aged 40-55 years in good health and CMV-seronegative. The source material was PBMCs. The CDR3 is CASSTSGTGRFYEQYF. DNA for the CDR3: TGTGCCAGCAGTACCTCCGGGACAGGGAGGTTTTACGAGCAGTACTTC.